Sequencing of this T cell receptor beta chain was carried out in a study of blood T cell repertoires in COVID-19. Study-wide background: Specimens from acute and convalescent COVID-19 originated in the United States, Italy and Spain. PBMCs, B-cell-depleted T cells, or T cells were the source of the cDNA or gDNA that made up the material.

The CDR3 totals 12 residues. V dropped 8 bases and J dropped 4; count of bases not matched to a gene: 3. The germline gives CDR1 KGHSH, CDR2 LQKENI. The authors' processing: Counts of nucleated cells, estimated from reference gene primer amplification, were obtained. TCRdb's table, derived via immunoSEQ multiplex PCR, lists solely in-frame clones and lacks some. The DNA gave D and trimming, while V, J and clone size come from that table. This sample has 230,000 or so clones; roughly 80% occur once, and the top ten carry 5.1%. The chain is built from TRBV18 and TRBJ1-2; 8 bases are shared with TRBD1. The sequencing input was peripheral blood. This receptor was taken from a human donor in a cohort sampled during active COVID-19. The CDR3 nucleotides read TGTGCCAGCATCGGACAGGGCTATGGCTACACCTTC. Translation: CASIGQGYGYTF.